The clone carrying this T cell receptor (beta chain) was counted between two and nine times. Its antigen is unknown. V lost 3 bases to trimming and J lost 6 bases, with 9 bases between them. The germline CDR1 and CDR2 sequences are DFQATT and SNEGSKA (reference sequence). The CDR3 totals 11 residues. The data derive from a study of T-cell reconstitution after alpha-beta-depleted transplantation in children. Study-wide results and caveats: Surviving thymic progenitors and recipient T cells were the source of high TCRbeta diversity at day 60 in some patients.

It was with unique molecular identifiers that the TCRbeta library was prepared. MiXCR, applied by TCRdb to the PCR reads, yields one record per CDR3 protein. The profile shows about a million distinct CDR3 sequences, 25% to 35% of them singletons. Sample: PBMCs, mostly from graft donor cells, taken 360 days after TCRalphabeta/CD19-depleted stem cell transplant. The source is a boy younger than two who had a stem cell transplant for SCID, so the T cells may come from the graft donor. The chain couples TRBV20-1 to TRBJ2-7, with D unclear. The CDR3 DNA reads as TGCAGTGCTAGCCGGCTTTTCGAGCAGTACTTC. Translating gives CSASRLFEQYF.